The 19 T cell receptor beta chains in this list originate from one sample, sequenced in a study of cytomegalovirus exposure and HLA in healthy donors (TCRdb year 2017). The receptor library was made with the immunoSEQ multiplex PCR assay. For the multiplex PCR, a mixture combining 60 forward primers for TCR Vbeta segments and 13 reverse primers for TCR Jbeta segments was used. This immuneACCESS table, as held by TCRdb, lists in-frame sequences with V and J called but not all clones. Of the missing ones, under half trace to an unresolved V gene in checked studies; the others have no known cause. The sample table lists over 150,000 clones, 80% of them with a count of one. Clones ranked in the top ten supply around 7.3% of the sample. The specimen was PBMCs. Receptors originate from a man aged 25-40 years in good health and CMV-seropositive.

This clone was observed a handful of times. This chain joins TRBV6-6 and TRBJ1-5; TRBD1 matches 9 bases. The CDR3 totals 14 residues. Germline V gene data show CDR1 as MNHNY and CDR2 as SVGAGI (reference sequence). Trimming cost V 5 bases and J 7 bases; bases outside gene matches: 6. The CDR3 here is CASSRQGELQPQHF. The CDR3 DNA reads TGTGCCAGCAGTAGACAGGGGGAGTTACAGCCCCAGCATTTT.

The J gene is TRBJ2-3, the V gene TRBV4-2; 8 bases map to TRBD2. After removal of 1 base from V and 2 bases from J, the junction contained 5 bases not matched to a gene. Germline CDR1 LGHNA, CDR2 YNFKEQ. This CDR3 has 16 amino acids. Here the CDR3 reads CASSQGERGNTDTQYF. CDR3 coding DNA: TGTGCCAGCAGCCAAGGAGAGCGGGGGAACACAGATACGCAGTATTTT.

As regards this clone: At one boundary the junction diverges from the germline segment, which might be a read error. This chain links TRBV11-3 with TRBJ1-2; D remains ambiguous. Germline lookup yields CDR1 SGHNT and CDR2 YENEEA. CDR3 length: 13 amino acids. The CDR3 region has the DNA TGTGCCAGCAGCTTAGGTCCGGCGGCCTATCGGAGCTTC. Its protein product is CASSLGPAAYRSF.

This chain connects TRBV7-2 to TRBJ2-1, with 8 nucleotides matching TRBD1. Germline CDR1 reads SGHTA; CDR2 reads FQGNSA. The CDR3 totals 15 residues. After removal of 5 bases from V and 4 bases from J, the junction contained 7 bases not matched to a gene. CDR3 residues: CASSPPRQGYNEQFF. CDR3 nucleotides: TGTGCCAGCAGCCCGCCGCGACAGGGGTACAATGAGCAGTTCTTC.

V gene TRBV4-1 combines with J gene TRBJ1-1, with 8 bases identical to TRBD1. V shed 0 bases and J 8 bases; nucleotides not matched to a gene: 8. Germline V gene data show CDR1 as MGHRA and CDR2 as YSYEKL. The CDR3 is 15 residues long. The CDR3 nucleotides read TGCGCCAGCAGCCAAGATGCGCTCCGACAGGGGGAAGCTTTCTTT. Its protein product is CASSQDALRQGEAFF.

The chain uses TRBV6-5 and TRBJ2-1; 15 bases line up with TRBD2. CDR1 MNHEY and CDR2 SVGAGI come from the germline V gene. The CDR3 runs 14 residues. The V segment lost 10 bases and the J segment 7 bases; nucleotides outside the gene matches: 5. CDR3 bases: TGTGCCACCTGGACTAGCGGGAGGGTTAATGAGCAGTTCTTC. Translation: CATWTSGRVNEQFF.

This chain uses TRBV10-3 with TRBJ2-3, with a tentative D call TRBD1 (5 bases). This CDR3 contains 13 residues. Germline V gives CDR1 ENHRY, CDR2 SYGVKD. Trimming took off 10 bases at V and 0 bases at J, with 11 bases between the two ends. The DNA of the CDR3 is TGTGCCACCCTGACAGCTAGCACAGATACGCAGTATTTT. This codes for CATLTASTDTQYF.

The CDR3 is CASIEWTGGKYGYTF. In DNA form, the CDR3 reads TGCGCCAGCATTGAATGGACAGGTGGAAAGTATGGCTACACCTTC. This sequence joins TRBV23-1 and TRBJ1-2; 7 bases are a match to TRBD1. TRBV23-1 is identified as an open reading frame with a role that is uncertain. After removal of 7 bases from V and 5 bases from J, the junction contained 13 bases not matched to a gene. The CDR3 is made up of 15 amino acids.

Of note for this clone: One end of the junction varies from germline; a read error may be responsible. This rearrangement joins TRBV7-9 to TRBJ1-2; the D gene is possibly TRBD1 (5 bases). The germline V gene has CDR1 SEHNR and CDR2 FQNEAQ (reference sequence). The CDR3 sequence is 13 residues long. For the CDR3, the DNA is TGTTCCAGCAGCCGGGGGGGTTACTATGGCTACACCTTC. Its translation: CSSSRGGYYGYTF.

The rearrangement uses TRBV5-1 and TRBJ1-1; 9 bases align to TRBD1. Germline-derived CDR1 and CDR2 are SGHRS and YFSETQ. There are 16 residues in the CDR3. The V segment lost 6 bases and the J segment 4 bases; nucleotides outside the gene matches: 13. In DNA form, the CDR3 reads TGCGCCAGCAACCCAATGACAGGGGGAGTCGGCACTGAAGCTTTCTTT. As protein: CASNPMTGGVGTEAFF. Combining the CDR3 with reference TRBV5-1 and TRBJ1-1 gives the whole variable domain KAGVTQTPRYLIKTRGQQVTLSCSPISGHRSVSWYQQTPGQGLQFLFEYFSETQRNKGNFPGRFSGRQFSNSRSEMNVSTLELGDSALYLCASNPMTGGVGTEAFFGQGTRLTVV.

The table lists this clone with a few counts. V is TRBV5-1 and J is TRBJ2-3; the D gene is possibly TRBD1 (6 bases). CDR3 length: 15 amino acids. Trimming left V 0 bases short and J 6 bases short, with 14 bases between. Germline CDR1 is SGHRS and CDR2 is YFSETQ. The CDR3 DNA follows: TGCGCCAGCAGCTTGGGGCAGGGGATTTTGGATACGCAGTATTTT. It codes for CASSLGQGILDTQYF.

V gene TRBV29-1 combines with J gene TRBJ1-2, with D possibly TRBD1 on 5 matching bases. Germline values: CDR1 SQVTM, CDR2 ANQGSEA. The length of the CDR3 is 14 residues. Trimming cost V 0 bases and J 4 bases, with 12 bases left between them. This CDR3 reads CSVEDRGEAYGYTF. CDR3 coding DNA: TGCAGCGTTGAAGATCGAGGGGAGGCCTATGGCTACACCTTC.

The rearrangement joins TRBV2 to TRBJ2-5; D is uncertain. This CDR3 has 14 residues. The germline CDR1 and CDR2 sequences are SNHLY and FYNNEI. Trimming shortened V by 6 bases and J by 2 bases, and 13 bases separated the two germline ends. CDR3 protein: CASSQVAFQETQYF. The CDR3 DNA reads TGTGCCAGCAGCCAGGTCGCCTTTCAAGAGACCCAGTACTTC.

The chain recombines TRBV6-6 with TRBJ1-2, with TRBD1 matching 10 bases. With V trimmed by 6 bases and J by 8 bases, 6 bases remained unmatched. This CDR3 is 13 amino acids long. Germline assignment: CDR1 MNHNY and CDR2 SVGAGI (reference sequence). The CDR3 reads CASSRGQGLGYTF. In DNA form, the CDR3 reads TGTGCCAGCAGCAGGGGACAGGGGTTGGGCTACACCTTC.

The chain links TRBV5-1 to TRBJ2-7; weak D call: TRBD2 (6 bases). The CDR3 is made up of 14 amino acids. Germline-derived CDR1 and CDR2 are SGHRS and YFSETQ. V was cut by 0 bases and J by 5 bases, with 12 bases left in between. The CDR3 here is CASSLVGGSDEQYF. The CDR3 coding sequence is TGCGCCAGCAGCTTGGTGGGGGGTTCCGACGAGCAGTACTTC. The whole variable domain, remainder taken from reference TRBV5-1 and TRBJ2-7, is KAGVTQTPRYLIKTRGQQVTLSCSPISGHRSVSWYQQTPGQGLQFLFEYFSETQRNKGNFPGRFSGRQFSNSRSEMNVSTLELGDSALYLCASSLVGGSDEQYFGPGTRLTVT.

This clone was seen only a few times. The chain carries TRBV4-3 and TRBJ1-2; D might be TRBD1 (6 bases). Germline V gives CDR1 LGHNA, CDR2 YSLEER. The CDR3 has 15 residues. Trimming took off 2 bases at V and 4 bases at J, with 14 bases between the two ends. Here the CDR3 reads CASSQQPGHPYGYTF. The CDR3 DNA reads TGCGCCAGCAGCCAACAGCCGGGACACCCCTATGGCTACACCTTC.

The gene calls are TRBV6-1 and TRBJ2-7; 10 nucleotides line up with TRBD1. This CDR3 has 15 residues. With V trimmed by 2 bases and J by 0 bases, 1 base remained unmatched. Germline V CDR1 and CDR2: MNHNS, SASEGT. This CDR3 is CASSEWTGGSYEQYF. The CDR3 nucleotides are TGTGCCAGCAGTGAATGGACAGGGGGCTCCTACGAGCAGTACTTC.

This clone was picked up one time. CDR3 residues: CSVTENTEAFF. CDR3 bases: TGCAGCGTAACAGAGAACACTGAAGCTTTCTTT. The chain employs TRBV29-1 and TRBJ1-1; the D is unclear. Germline V gene lookup returns CDR1 SQVTM and CDR2 ANQGSEA. Trimming pared 6 bases from V and 1 base from J, leaving 6 bases between. The CDR3 extends over 11 amino acids.

V and J are TRBV19 and TRBJ1-1; D unresolved. From germline, CDR1 is LNHDA and CDR2 SQIVND (reference sequence). This CDR3 has 14 residues. Between the trimmed V and J ends, which lost 6 bases and 1 base, there was a span of 12 bases. The chain's CDR3 is CASRARRENTEAFF. CDR3 nucleotides: TGTGCCAGTAGGGCTAGACGAGAGAACACTGAAGCTTTCTTT.